This TCR beta chain is drawn from a study of shared clonotypes between healthy human individuals. Study-wide points: Sharing across four donors was highest in naive CD4 (around 5%) and lowest in memory CD8 (roughly 0.4%). Relative to memory subsets, naive subsets generally showed larger estimated richness. It was the non-shared clonotypes that had lower generation probabilities than clonotypes shared by all four donors. Among donors, the sharing of clonotypes was expected to be influenced by sequencing depth.

Clones were sequenced by immunoSEQ multiplex PCR, and TCRdb holds only the in-frame ones, with some missing. The sample has roughly 530,000 clones, around 96% seen once; the top ten hold approximately 0.06%. J gave up 3 bases and V 1 base, and 3 bases lay outside the gene matches. Per germline, CDR1 MNHEY and CDR2 SMNVEV (reference sequence). The CDR3 spans 14 residues. To note about this clone: Its antigen remains unidentified.

Material for sequencing was naive CD4+ T cells sorted from blood. Indicated subset: CD45RA+ positively selected. The gene calls are TRBV27 and TRBJ2-7; 7 bases are shared with TRBD1. The origin of this receptor is a woman in her 30s in good health. This chain's CDR3 is CASSLYRGNYEQYF. As DNA, the CDR3 is TGTGCCAGCAGTTTATACAGGGGTAACTACGAGCAGTACTTC.